This T cell receptor (beta chain) was identified in a study of metastatic and nonmetastatic thyroid tumors. TCRdb re-called clones from the PCR reads using MiXCR. Among about 13,000 clones listed, 20% to 25% were seen once. This clone was detected many times. Its antigen is undetermined. Study-level points and caveats: Malignant thyroid tumors reportedly exceeded benign nodules significantly in TCR beta diversity, with the difference appearing in blood and tumor.

V shed 0 bases and J shed 6 bases, with 6 bases lying between them. The germline CDR1 and CDR2 sequences are SGDLS and YYNGEE. The CDR3 consists of 13 residues. No patient received treatment before thyroid surgery. Specimen: blood. This chain connects TRBV9 to TRBJ2-2; D possibly corresponds to TRBD2 (5 bases). This TCR came from a female donor with papillary thyroid cancer or a benign thyroid nodule (not recorded which). Some clones in this sample may be carry-over from other donors' samples. The CDR3 region is CASSVEGAGELFF. CDR3 sequence (DNA): TGTGCCAGCAGCGTAGAGGGAGCCGGGGAGCTGTTTTTT.